Detailed here is one T cell receptor beta chain. Its antigen remains unidentified. This CDR3 is built from 13 residues. V dropped 6 bases and J dropped 6; count of bases not matched to a gene: 4. Looked up from germline, CDR1 is SGHDN and CDR2 is FVKESK. This entry belongs to a study of siplizumab effects on memory and regulatory T cells. Study-level points and caveats: Siplizumab cultures yielded proliferating Tregs whose suppressive function was not confirmed.

Assay: immunoSEQ multiplex PCR; the TCRdb copy retains only in-frame clones and omits some. The sample contains roughly 100,000 clones, 80% to 95% of which appear only once. The sample taken for sequencing was CD8+ T cells sorted from blood. The chain couples TRBV14 to TRBJ2-7, with 11 bases that match TRBD1. The TCR comes from a human donor in good health. The CDR3 loop is CASRRTGGGEQYF. The CDR3 DNA reads as TGTGCCAGCAGGCGGACAGGGGGCGGCGAGCAGTACTTC. The full variable domain, in which reference TRBV14 and TRBJ2-7 provide the parts outside the CDR3, is EAGVTQFPSHSVIEKGQTVTLRCDPISGHDNLYWYRRVMGKEIKFLLHFVKESKQDESGMPNNRFLAERTGGTYSTLKVQPAELEDSGVYFCASRRTGGGEQYFGPGTRLTVT.